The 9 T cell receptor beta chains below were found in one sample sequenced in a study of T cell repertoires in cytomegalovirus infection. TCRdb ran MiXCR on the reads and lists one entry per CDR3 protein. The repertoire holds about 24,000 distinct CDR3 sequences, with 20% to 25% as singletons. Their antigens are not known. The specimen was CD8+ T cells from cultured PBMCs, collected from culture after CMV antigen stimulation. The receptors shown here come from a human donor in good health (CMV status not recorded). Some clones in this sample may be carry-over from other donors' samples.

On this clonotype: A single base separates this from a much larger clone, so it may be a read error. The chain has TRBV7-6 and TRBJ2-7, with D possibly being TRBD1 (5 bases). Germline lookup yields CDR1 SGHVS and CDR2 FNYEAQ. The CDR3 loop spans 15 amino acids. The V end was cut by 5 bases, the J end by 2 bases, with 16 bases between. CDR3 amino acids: CASSQGPVRTYEQYF. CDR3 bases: TGTGCCAGCAGCCAGGGCCCAGTGCGAACCTACGAGCAGTACTTC.

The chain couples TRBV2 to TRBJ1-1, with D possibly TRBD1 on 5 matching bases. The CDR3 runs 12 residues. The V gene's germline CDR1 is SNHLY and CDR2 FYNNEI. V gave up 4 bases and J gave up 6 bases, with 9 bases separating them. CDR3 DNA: TGTGCCAGCAGTGGTGGGGGACCTGAAGCTTTCTTT. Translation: CASSGGGPEAFF.

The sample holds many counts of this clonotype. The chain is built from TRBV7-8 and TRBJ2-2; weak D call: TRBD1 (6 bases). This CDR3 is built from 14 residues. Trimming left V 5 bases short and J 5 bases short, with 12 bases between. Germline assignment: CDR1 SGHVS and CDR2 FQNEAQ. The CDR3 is CASSRWTVTGELFF. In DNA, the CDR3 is TGTGCCAGCAGCCGTTGGACAGTTACCGGGGAGCTGTTTTTT.

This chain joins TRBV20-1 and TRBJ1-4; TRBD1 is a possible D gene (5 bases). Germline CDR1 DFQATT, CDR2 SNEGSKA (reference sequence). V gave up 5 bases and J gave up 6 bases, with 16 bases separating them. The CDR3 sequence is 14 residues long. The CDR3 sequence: CSAYGKGWDEKLFF. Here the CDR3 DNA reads TGCAGTGCTTACGGGAAGGGGTGGGATGAAAAACTGTTTTTT.

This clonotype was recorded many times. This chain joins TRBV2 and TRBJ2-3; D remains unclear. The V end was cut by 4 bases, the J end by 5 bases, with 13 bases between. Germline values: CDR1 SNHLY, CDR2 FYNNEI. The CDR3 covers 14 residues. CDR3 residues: CASSGIRTGDTQYF. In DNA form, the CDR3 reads TGTGCCAGCAGTGGGATCCGAACTGGAGATACGCAGTATTTT.

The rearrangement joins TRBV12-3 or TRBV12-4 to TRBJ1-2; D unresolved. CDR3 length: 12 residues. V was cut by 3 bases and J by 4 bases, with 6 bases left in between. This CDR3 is CASSLGSYGYTF. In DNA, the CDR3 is TGTGCCAGCAGTTTGGGTAGCTATGGCTACACCTTC.

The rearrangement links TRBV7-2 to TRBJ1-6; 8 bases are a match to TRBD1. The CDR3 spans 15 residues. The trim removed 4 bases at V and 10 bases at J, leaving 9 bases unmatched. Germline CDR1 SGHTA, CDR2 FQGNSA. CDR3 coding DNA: TGTGCCAGCAGCTCGGGACAGGAACCTTTGTCACCCCTCCACTTT. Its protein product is CASSSGQEPLSPLHF.

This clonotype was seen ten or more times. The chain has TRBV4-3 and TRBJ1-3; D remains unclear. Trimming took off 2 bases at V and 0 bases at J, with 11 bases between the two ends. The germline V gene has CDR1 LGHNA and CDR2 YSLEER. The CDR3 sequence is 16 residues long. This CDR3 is CASSQSRFYSGNTIYF. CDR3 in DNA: TGCGCCAGCAGCCAAAGCAGATTTTACTCTGGAAACACCATATATTTT.

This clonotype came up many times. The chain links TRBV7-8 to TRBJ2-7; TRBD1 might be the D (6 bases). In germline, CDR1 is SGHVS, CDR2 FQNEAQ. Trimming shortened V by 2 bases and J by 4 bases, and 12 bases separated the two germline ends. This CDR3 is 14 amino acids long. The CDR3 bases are TGTGCCAGCAGCTTATCAGGGGAGCTATACGAGCAGTACTTC. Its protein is CASSLSGELYEQYF. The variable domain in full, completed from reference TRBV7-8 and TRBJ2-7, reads GAGVSQSPRYKVAKRGQDVALRCDPISGHVSLFWYQQALGQGPEFLTYFQNEAQLDKSGLPSDRFFAERPEGSVSTLKIQRTQQEDSAVYLCASSLSGELYEQYFGPGTRLTVT.